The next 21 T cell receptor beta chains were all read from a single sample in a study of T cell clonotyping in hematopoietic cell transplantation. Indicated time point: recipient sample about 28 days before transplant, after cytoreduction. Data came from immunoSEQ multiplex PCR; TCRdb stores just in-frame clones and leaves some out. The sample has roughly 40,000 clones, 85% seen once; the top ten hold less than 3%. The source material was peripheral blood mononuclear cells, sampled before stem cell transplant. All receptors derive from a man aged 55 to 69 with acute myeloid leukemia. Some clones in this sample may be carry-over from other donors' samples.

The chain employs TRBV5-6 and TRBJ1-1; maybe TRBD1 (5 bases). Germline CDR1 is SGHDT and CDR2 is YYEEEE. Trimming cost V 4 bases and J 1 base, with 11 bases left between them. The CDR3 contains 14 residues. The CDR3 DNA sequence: TGTGCCAGCAGCAGGGGTCAGGAGAACACTGAAGCTTTCTTT. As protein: CASSRGQENTEAFF.

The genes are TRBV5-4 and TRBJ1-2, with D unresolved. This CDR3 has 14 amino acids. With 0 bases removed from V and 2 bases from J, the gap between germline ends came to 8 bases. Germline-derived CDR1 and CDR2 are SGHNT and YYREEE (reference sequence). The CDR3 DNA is TGTGCCAGCAGCTTGGGCCCAGAGAACTATGGCTACACCTTC. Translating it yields CASSLGPENYGYTF.

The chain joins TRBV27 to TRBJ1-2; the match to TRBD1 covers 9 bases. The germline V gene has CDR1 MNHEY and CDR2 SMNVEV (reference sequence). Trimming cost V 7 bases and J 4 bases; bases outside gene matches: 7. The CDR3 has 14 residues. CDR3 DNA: TGTGCCAGCACCCGGACAGGGGAAGGCTATGGCTACACCTTC. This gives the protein CASTRTGEGYGYTF.

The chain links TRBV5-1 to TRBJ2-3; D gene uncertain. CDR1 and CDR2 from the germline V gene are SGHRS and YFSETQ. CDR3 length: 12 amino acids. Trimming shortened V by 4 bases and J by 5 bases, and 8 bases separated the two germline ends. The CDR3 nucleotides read TGCGCCAGCAGCACCAGTAGAGATACGCAGTATTTT. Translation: CASSTSRDTQYF. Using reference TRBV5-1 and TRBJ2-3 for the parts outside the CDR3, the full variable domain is KAGVTQTPRYLIKTRGQQVTLSCSPISGHRSVSWYQQTPGQGLQFLFEYFSETQRNKGNFPGRFSGRQFSNSRSEMNVSTLELGDSALYLCASSTSRDTQYFGPGTRLTVL.

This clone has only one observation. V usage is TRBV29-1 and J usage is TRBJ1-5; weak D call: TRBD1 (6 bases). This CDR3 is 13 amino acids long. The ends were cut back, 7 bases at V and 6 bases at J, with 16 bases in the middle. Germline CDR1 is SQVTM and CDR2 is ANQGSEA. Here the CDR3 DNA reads TGCAGCGCTGGGGACACCTTGGGTCAGCCCCAGCATTTT. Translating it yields CSAGDTLGQPQHF.

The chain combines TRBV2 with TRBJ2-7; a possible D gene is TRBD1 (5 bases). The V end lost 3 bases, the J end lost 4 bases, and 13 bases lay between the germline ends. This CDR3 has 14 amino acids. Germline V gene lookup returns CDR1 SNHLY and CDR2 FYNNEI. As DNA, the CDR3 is TGTGCCAGCAGTGATTATAGGACAAGTTACGAGCAGTACTTC. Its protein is CASSDYRTSYEQYF.

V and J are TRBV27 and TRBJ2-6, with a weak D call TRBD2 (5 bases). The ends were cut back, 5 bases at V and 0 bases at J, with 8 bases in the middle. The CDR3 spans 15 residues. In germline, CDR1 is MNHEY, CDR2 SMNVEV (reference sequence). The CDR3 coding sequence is TGTGCCAGCAGTCGAGGGAGCTCTGGGGCCAACGTCCTGACTTTC. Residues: CASSRGSSGANVLTF.

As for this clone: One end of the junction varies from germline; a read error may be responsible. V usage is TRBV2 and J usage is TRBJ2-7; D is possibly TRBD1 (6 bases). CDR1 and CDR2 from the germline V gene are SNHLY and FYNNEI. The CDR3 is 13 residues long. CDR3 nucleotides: TGTGCCAGCAGTAAAGCGGATAGGGGGGAGCAGTACTTC. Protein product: CASSKADRGEQYF.

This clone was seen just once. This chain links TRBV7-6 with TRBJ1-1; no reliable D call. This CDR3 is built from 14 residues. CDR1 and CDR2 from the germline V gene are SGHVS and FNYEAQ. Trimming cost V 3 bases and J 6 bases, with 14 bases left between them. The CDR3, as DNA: TGTGCCAGCAGCTTCGGGCGGGAGATGCCTGAAGCTTTCTTT. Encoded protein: CASSFGREMPEAFF.

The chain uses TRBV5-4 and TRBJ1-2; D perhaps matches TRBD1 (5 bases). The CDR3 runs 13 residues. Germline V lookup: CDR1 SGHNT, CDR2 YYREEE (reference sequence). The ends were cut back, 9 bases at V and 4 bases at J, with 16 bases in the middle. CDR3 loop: CATRGGGFYGYTF. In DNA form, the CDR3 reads TGTGCCACTAGAGGCGGGGGGTTCTATGGCTACACCTTC.

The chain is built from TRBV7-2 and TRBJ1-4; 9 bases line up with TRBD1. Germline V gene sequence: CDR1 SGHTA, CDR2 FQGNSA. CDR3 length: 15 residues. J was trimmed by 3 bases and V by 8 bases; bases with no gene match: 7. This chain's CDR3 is CASHRQGDSNEKLFF. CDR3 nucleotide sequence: TGTGCCAGCCACAGACAGGGGGATTCTAATGAAAAACTGTTTTTT.

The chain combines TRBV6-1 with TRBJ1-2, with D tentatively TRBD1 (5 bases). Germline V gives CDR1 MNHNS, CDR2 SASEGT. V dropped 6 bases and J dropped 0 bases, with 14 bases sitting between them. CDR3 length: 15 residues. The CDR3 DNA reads TGTGCCAGCAGGGAGAGCAGGGTCGCTAACTATGGCTACACCTTC. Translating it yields CASRESRVANYGYTF.

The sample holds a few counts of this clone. The chain's CDR3 is CASSLVRDYSKNNEQFF. CDR3 in DNA: TGTGCCAGCAGCTTAGTCAGAGACTATTCCAAAAACAATGAGCAGTTCTTC. The J gene is TRBJ2-1, the V gene TRBV7-8; possibly TRBD2 for D (5 bases). There are 17 residues in the CDR3. The germline V gene encodes CDR1 SGHVS and CDR2 FQNEAQ. V was pared by 1 base and J by 5 bases, with 18 bases between.

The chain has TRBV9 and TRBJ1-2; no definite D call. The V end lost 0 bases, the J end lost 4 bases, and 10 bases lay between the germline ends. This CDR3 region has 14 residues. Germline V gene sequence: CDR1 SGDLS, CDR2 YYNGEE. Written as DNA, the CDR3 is TGTGCCAGCAGCGTAGCCCTGGAAGGCTATGGCTACACCTTC. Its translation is CASSVALEGYGYTF.

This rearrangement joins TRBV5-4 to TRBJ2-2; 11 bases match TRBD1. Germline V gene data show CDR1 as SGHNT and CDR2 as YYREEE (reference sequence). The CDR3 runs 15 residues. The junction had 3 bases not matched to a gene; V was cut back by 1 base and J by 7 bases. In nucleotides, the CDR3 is TGTGCCAGCAGCTTGTGGACAGGGGGCATCGGGGAGCTGTTTTTT. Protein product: CASSLWTGGIGELFF. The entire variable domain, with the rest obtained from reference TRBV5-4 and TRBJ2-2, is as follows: ETGVTQSPTHLIKTRGQQVTLRCSSQSGHNTVSWYQQALGQGPQFIFQYYREEENGRGNFPPRFSGLQFPNYSSELNVNALELDDSALYLCASSLWTGGIGELFFGEGSRLTVL.

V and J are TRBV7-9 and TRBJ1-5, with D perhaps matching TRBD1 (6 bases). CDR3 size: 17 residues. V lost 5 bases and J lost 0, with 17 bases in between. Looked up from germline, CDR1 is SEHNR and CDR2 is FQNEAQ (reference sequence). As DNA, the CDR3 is TGTGCCAGCAGCCGCGCACAGGGCCCTTATAGCAATCAGCCCCAGCATTTT. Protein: CASSRAQGPYSNQPQHF.

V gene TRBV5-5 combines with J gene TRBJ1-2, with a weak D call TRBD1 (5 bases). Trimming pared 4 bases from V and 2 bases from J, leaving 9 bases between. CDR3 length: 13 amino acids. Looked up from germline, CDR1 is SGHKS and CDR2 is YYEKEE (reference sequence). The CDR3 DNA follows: TGTGCCAGCAGCCTGGGACCAAACTATGGCTACACCTTC. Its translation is CASSLGPNYGYTF.

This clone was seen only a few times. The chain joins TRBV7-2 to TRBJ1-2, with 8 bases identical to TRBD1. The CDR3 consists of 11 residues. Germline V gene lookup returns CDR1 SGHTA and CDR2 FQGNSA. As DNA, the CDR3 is TGTGAGACAGGGGACGGCTATGGCTACACCTTC. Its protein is CETGDGYGYTF.

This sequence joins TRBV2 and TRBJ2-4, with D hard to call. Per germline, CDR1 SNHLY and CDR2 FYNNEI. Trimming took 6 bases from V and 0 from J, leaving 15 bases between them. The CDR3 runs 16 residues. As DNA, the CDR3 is TGTGCCAGCAGCTATCGGGTCGGCGGAGCCAAAAACATTCAGTACTTC. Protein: CASSYRVGGAKNIQYF.

The DNA of the CDR3 is TGTGCCAGCAGCCAGAGCGGGGGGGCCTACCAGTTCTTC. Its translation is CASSQSGGAYQFF. The chain recombines TRBV11-2 with TRBJ2-1; TRBD2 matches 10 bases. From germline, CDR1 is SGHAT and CDR2 FQNNGV. V trimming: 5 bases; J trimming: 13 bases; junction bases outside the gene matches: 8. This CDR3 is built from 13 residues. The variable domain in full, completed from reference TRBV11-2 and TRBJ2-1, reads EAGVAQSPRYKIIEKRQSVAFWCNPISGHATLYWYQQILGQGPKLLIQFQNNGVVDDSQLPKDRFSAERLKGVDSTLKIQPAKLEDSAVYLCASSQSGGAYQFFGPGTRLTVL.

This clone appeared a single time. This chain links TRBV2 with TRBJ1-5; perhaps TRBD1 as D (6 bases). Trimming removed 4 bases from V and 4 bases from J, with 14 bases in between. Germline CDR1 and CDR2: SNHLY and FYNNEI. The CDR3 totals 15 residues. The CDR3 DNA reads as TGTGCCAGCAGTGTTCGGGGGCGAGGAAATCAGCCCCAGCATTTT. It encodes CASSVRGRGNQPQHF.